Included here is one TCR beta chain sequence, with context. Its antigen remains unknown. Germline values: CDR1 KGHSH, CDR2 LQKENI. This CDR3 region has 15 residues. Trimming cost V 2 bases and J 3 bases, with 14 bases left between them. These data belong to a study of beta chain features in type 1 diabetes. Findings and limits, study-wide: In all four CD4+ subsets, TCRB CDR3 length was significantly, moderately reduced in type 1 diabetes. Type 1 diabetes patients had fewer VDJ junction insertions and more deletions.

TCRB transcripts that were expressed got sequenced, as all of the isolated RNA had been reverse transcribed. Profiling relied on immunoSEQ multiplex PCR, and the TCRdb table lists in-frame clones only, not all of them. The table records around 150,000 clones, 50% to 70% of them present only once. Researchers reported sorting CD4+ naive, central memory, regulatory and stem cell-like memory cells via CD45RO/CCR7/CD25/CD127/CD95/CD27. Purity exceeded 95% in all sorted populations. The genes are TRBV18 and TRBJ2-7, with D possibly being TRBD1 (5 bases). Sequenced sample: naive CD4+ T cells from blood. The receptor comes from a man aged 30 to 45 with type 1 diabetes. The CDR3 spells CASSPRTGSGYEQYF. DNA of the CDR3: TGTGCCAGCTCACCAAGAACAGGTTCGGGCTACGAGCAGTACTTC.